These 9 T cell receptor beta chains were sequenced from one sample in a study of blood T cells in healthy people across ages. Then a second PCR, running roughly 7 to 11 cycles, was carried out with a sample-barcoded 5' primer and a J-beta primer mix. TCRdb re-called the 5' RACE reads with MiXCR, one entry per CDR3 protein. The data contain around 800,000 distinct CDR3 sequences, around a quarter of them singletons. This sample also appeared in a second study, on T cells of mothers and their children.

Sequencing used blood. The receptor source for this set is a boy younger than 18 in good health.

V gene TRBV3-1 combines with J gene TRBJ2-7; 9 bases map to TRBD2. There are 19 residues in the CDR3. Losses at the gene ends were 0 bases for V and 0 bases for J; bases not matched to a gene: 12. Germline CDR1 and CDR2: LGHDT and YNNKEL (reference sequence). For the CDR3, the DNA is TGTGCCAGCAGCCAAGATCATCCTAGCGGGGCGGGGAGCTCCTACGAGCAGTACTTC. It codes for CASSQDHPSGAGSSYEQYF.

The chain couples TRBV6-6 to TRBJ2-1; D not resolved. V gave up 10 bases and J gave up 0 bases, with 16 bases separating them. Germline V gives CDR1 MNHNY, CDR2 SVGAGI (reference sequence). The CDR3 loop spans 15 amino acids. CDR3 protein: CATTGDGSSYNEQFF. DNA for the CDR3: TGTGCCACCACCGGAGACGGCAGCTCCTACAATGAGCAGTTCTTC.

J is TRBJ2-2 and V is TRBV4-1, with TRBD1 matching over 8 bases. The CDR3 runs to 16 residues. The germline V gene encodes CDR1 MGHRA and CDR2 YSYEKL. V shed 3 bases, J shed 4 bases, and the junction held 7 bases outside the gene matches. The CDR3 sequence is CASSQGGQGGTGELFF. Written as DNA, the CDR3 is TGCGCCAGCAGCCAGGGAGGACAGGGCGGCACCGGGGAGCTGTTTTTT.

The V and J genes are TRBV6-1 and TRBJ2-3, with 8 bases lining up with TRBD2. This CDR3 region has 15 residues. The trim removed 3 bases at V and 1 base at J, leaving 3 bases unmatched. The V gene's germline CDR1 is MNHNS and CDR2 SASEGT. The CDR3 region is CASSDGGAGTDTQYF. The CDR3 DNA follows: TGTGCCAGCAGTGACGGGGGGGCGGGCACAGATACGCAGTATTTT.

This sequence joins TRBV2 and TRBJ1-1; D ambiguous. CDR3 size: 15 residues. The V gene's germline CDR1 is SNHLY and CDR2 FYNNEI. Trimming left V 4 bases short and J 0 bases short, with 12 bases between. The CDR3 spells CASSAGWRMNTEAFF. The CDR3 nucleotides read TGTGCCAGCAGTGCTGGGTGGAGAATGAACACTGAAGCTTTCTTT.

This clonotype came up a few times. The genes are TRBV5-5 and TRBJ1-5; 9 nucleotides align to TRBD1. The CDR3 runs 15 residues. Germline trimming cut 3 bases from V and 3 bases from J; bases unmatched to any gene: 4. Germline assignment: CDR1 SGHKS and CDR2 YYEKEE (reference sequence). The CDR3 nucleotides read TGTGCCAGCAGCTACCGGGACAGGGTCAATCAGCCCCAGCATTTT. Protein sequence: CASSYRDRVNQPQHF.

CDR3 sequence reads: CASSLIRTGGETQYF. The CDR3 DNA reads as TGTGCCAGCAGCCTGATACGGACAGGGGGAGAGACCCAGTACTTC. The chain carries TRBV14 and TRBJ2-5; 10 positions agree with TRBD1. This CDR3 is built from 15 residues. Germline assignment: CDR1 SGHDN and CDR2 FVKESK. V dropped 4 bases and J dropped 4; count of bases not matched to a gene: 6.

V gene TRBV9 combines with J gene TRBJ1-1, with a tentative D call TRBD1 (6 bases). This CDR3 is built from 12 residues. Trimming removed 3 bases from V and 3 bases from J, with 6 bases in between. The germline gives CDR1 SGDLS, CDR2 YYNGEE. DNA of the CDR3: TGTGCCAGCAGCGGACAGGACACTGAAGCTTTCTTT. Its translation: CASSGQDTEAFF.

This clonotype was seen a handful of times. V usage is TRBV6-5 and J usage is TRBJ2-3, with D unresolved. The germline gives CDR1 MNHEY, CDR2 SVGAGI. This CDR3 contains 12 residues. Between the trimmed V and J ends, which lost 7 bases and 3 bases, there was a span of 8 bases. DNA of the CDR3: TGTGCCAGCACCTCTGGTACAGATACGCAGTATTTT. It encodes CASTSGTDTQYF.